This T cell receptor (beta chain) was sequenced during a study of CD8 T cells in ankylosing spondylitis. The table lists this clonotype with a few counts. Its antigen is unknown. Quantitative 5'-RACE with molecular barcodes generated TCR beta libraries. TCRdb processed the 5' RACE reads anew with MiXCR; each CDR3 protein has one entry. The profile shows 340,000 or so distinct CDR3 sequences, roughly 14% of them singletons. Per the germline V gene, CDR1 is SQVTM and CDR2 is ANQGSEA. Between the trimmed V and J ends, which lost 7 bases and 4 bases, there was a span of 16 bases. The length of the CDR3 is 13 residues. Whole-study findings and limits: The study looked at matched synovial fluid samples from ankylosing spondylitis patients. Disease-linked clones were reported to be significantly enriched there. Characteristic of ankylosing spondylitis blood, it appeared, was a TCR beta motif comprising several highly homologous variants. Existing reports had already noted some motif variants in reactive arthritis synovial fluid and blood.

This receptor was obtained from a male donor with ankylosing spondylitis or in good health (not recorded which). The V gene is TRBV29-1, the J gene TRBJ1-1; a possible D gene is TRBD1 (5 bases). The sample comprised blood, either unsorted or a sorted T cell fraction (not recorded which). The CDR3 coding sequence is TGCAGCGCCTCAATGGGGCGAGGCACTGAAGCTTTCTTT. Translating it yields CSASMGRGTEAFF.